This TCR beta chain is drawn from a study of T cell responses to AZD1222 COVID-19 vaccine. A word on this clone: What it binds is not known.

Repertoires were generated with immunoSEQ multiplex PCR, while TCRdb's copy carries only in-frame clones and drops some. The data hold tens of thousands of clones, with about 90% observed a single time. The CDR3 has 14 residues. V lost 2 bases and J lost 8, with 15 bases in between. Germline CDR1 and CDR2: MNHNS and SASEGT. Study results and limitations: Regions left unmutated in variants are reportedly the target of nearly half of spike-specific TCRs. Compared with day 0, the breadth and depth of the Spike-specific TCR repertoire rose significantly after two doses of AZD1222. Spike was spanned by vaccine-associated CD4 TCRs, which were dominant at 160-218 and 743-854. Baseline serology detected seropositivity in only 6 or 7 AZD1222 recipients.

The receptor comes from an adult in good health. The sample in question was peripheral blood, obtained on day 0 of MenACWY control vaccination. V is TRBV6-1 and J is TRBJ1-1; D remains unclear. CDR3 residues: CASSESYAGSEAFF. As DNA, the CDR3 is TGTGCCAGCAGTGAATCTTATGCGGGGTCCGAAGCTTTCTTT.